Listed below are T cell receptor beta chains from one sample, sequenced in a study of OX40 agonist ivuxolimab in advanced cancers. Sequencing was performed with immunoSEQ multiplex PCR; in TCRdb, only in-frame clones are kept and a portion is missing. This table holds more than 85,000 clones, roughly nine tenths found once. The specimen comprised CD4+ or CD8+ T cells sorted from blood, sampled in a trial of the OX40 agonist ivuxolimab. The source is an adult with an advanced solid tumor such as melanoma, head and neck, liver or kidney cancer. Each CDR3 is given with its conserved first and last residue. A D gene is named only where the DNA matches it firmly. Part of the rows lack a size; the others show once, few, many or a class for expanded clones.

clone size,J gene,D gene,V gene,CDR3 DNA,CDR3 protein
-,TRBJ2-2,-,TRBV2,TGTGCCAGCAGTGAAGCAAACGTCAACACCGGGGAGCTGTTTTTT,CASSEANVNTGELFF
-,TRBJ1-1,-,TRBV10-3,TGTGCCATCAGTCAGACAGAAGTCAACACTGAAGCTTTCTTT,CAISQTEVNTEAFF
-,TRBJ2-5,-,TRBV11-3,TGTGCCAGCAGCTCTCAGGACGAGGGGCAGTACTTC,CASSSQDEGQYF
-,TRBJ2-1,TRBD2,TRBV5-1,TGCGCCAGCAGCTATCCGGTAGCGGGAGGGCCCCAGAGCTCCTACAATGAGCAGTTCTTC,CASSYPVAGGPQSSYNEQFF
-,TRBJ1-4,-,TRBV7-2,TGTGCCAGCAGCTTAAATCCCGGGGGCAGTGAAAAACTGTTTTTT,CASSLNPGGSEKLFF
-,TRBJ2-7,TRBD2,TRBV7-2,TGTGCCAGCAGCTTGCTAGCGGCCCTCTCCTACGAGCAGTACTTC,CASSLLAALSYEQYF
-,TRBJ2-3,-,TRBV5-4,TGTGCCAGCAGCTTGTGGGGAGATACGCAGTATTTT,CASSLWGDTQYF
-,TRBJ2-6,-,TRBV4-3,TGCGCCAGCAGCCAAGAGAGGGTTCTCCTGGGGGCCAACGTCCTGACTTTC,CASSQERVLLGANVLTF
-,TRBJ2-1,TRBD1,TRBV5-4,TGTGCCAGCAGTCGACAGGGGATCTACAATGAGCAGTTCTTC,CASSRQGIYNEQFF
once,TRBJ1-5,TRBD1,TRBV15,TGTGCCACCAGCAGAACCGGGACAGGGAGGGACCAGCCCCAGCATTTT,CATSRTGTGRDQPQHF
-,TRBJ2-6,-,TRBV27,TGTGCCAGCAGTTTGGGGGCTGGGGCCAACGTCCTGACTTTC,CASSLGAGANVLTF
-,TRBJ2-5,-,TRBV19,TGTGCCAGTAGTAGGCTTGGGGCTCCAGGGGAGACCCAGTACTTC,CASSRLGAPGETQYF
-,TRBJ2-7,-,TRBV28,TGTGCCAGCAGTCGGTCGGCCTACGAGCAGTACTTC,CASSRSAYEQYF
-,TRBJ2-5,-,TRBV29-1,TGCAGCGTTGGTGTCGCTGGGGAGACCCAGTACTTC,CSVGVAGETQYF
-,TRBJ2-5,-,TRBV18,TGTGCCAGCTCACCGGCAGGTCAAGAGACCCAGTACTTC,CASSPAGQETQYF
-,TRBJ1-1,-,TRBV7-3,TGTGCCAGCAGCTTAATAGGGGCGAATGAAGCTTTCTTT,CASSLIGANEAFF
-,TRBJ2-1,-,TRBV7-2,TGTGCCAGCAGCCCTCTAGGAGGGTCCTACAATGAGCAGTTCTTC,CASSPLGGSYNEQFF
-,TRBJ2-7,-,TRBV11-2,TGTGCCAGCAGCCTCAGCCAGGGCCCCTACGAGCAGTACTTC,CASSLSQGPYEQYF
-,TRBJ2-5,TRBD2,TRBV2,TGTGCCAGCAGTGAGGGGCTAGCGGCGCAAGAGACCCAGTACTTC,CASSEGLAAQETQYF
-,TRBJ2-5,-,TRBV7-3,TGTGCCAGCAGCTCGGACCGCGAGGAGACCCAGTACTTC,CASSSDREETQYF
-,TRBJ1-2,-,TRBV21-1,TGTGCCAGCATCCACAGGGGGCGCAAAAGGTCGAATGGCTACACCTTC,CASIHRGRKRSNGYTF
-,TRBJ2-7,-,TRBV6-5,TGTGCCAGCAGTCGGGCCGGGTCCTACGAGCAGTACTTC,CASSRAGSYEQYF
-,TRBJ1-4,-,TRBV28,TGTGCCAGCAGCCTTGGGGGGCGGAGTGAAAAACTGTTTTTT,CASSLGGRSEKLFF
once,TRBJ2-7,-,TRBV10-2,TGCGCCACCGCCCTAAGTGCCTCTGAGCAGTACTTC,CATALSASEQYF
-,TRBJ2-7,-,TRBV6-5,TGTGCCAGCAGTTACTGGGTACCCTACGAGCAGTACTTC,CASSYWVPYEQYF